These 16 T cell receptor beta chains were all obtained from the same sample, sequenced in a study of radiation and T cells in renal cell carcinoma (dated by TCRdb to 2020 to 2021). This sample's time point label indicates: tumor resected at nephrectomy. The meaning of the sample's treatment or condition label: treatment-naive control, cytoreductive nephrectomy. Library method: the immunoSEQ multiplex PCR assay. TCRdb carries this immuneACCESS record with in-frame sequences only. Its versions omit some clonotypes, under half of them owing to an unresolved V gene in the studies checked, with the rest unexplained. The sample profile shows some 8,800 clones; roughly 69% of them were found once. The ten largest clones capture roughly 21% of the sample. The sequencing here drew on tumor tissue, taken from a patient whose treatment was nephrectomy without radiotherapy. The receptors originated from a man between 60 and 70 years old with renal cell carcinoma.

This clone has more than one count but fewer than ten. This sequence joins TRBV10-2 and TRBJ2-7; D not certain. V lost 8 bases and J lost 3, with 8 bases in between. This CDR3 is built from 11 residues. Germline CDR1 reads WSHSY; CDR2 reads SAAADI. In DNA form, the CDR3 reads TGCGCCAGCCCGTCCCTCTACGAGCAGTACTTC. Amino acid sequence: CASPSLYEQYF.

About this clone itself: A junction boundary mismatches the germline segment, possibly from a read error. V gene TRBV7-2 combines with J gene TRBJ1-2; a possible D gene is TRBD1 (6 bases). The germline V gene encodes CDR1 SGHTA and CDR2 FQGNSA. This CDR3 has 14 amino acids. DNA for the CDR3: TGCGCCAGCAGCCAAGCGGCAGGGGAGGATGGCTACACCTTC. Protein: CASSQAAGEDGYTF. Using reference TRBV7-2 and TRBJ1-2 for the parts outside the CDR3, the full variable domain is GAGVSQSPSNKVTEKGKDVELRCDPISGHTALYWYRQSLGQGLEFLIYFQGNSAPDKSGLPSDRFSAERTGGSVSTLTIQRTQQEDSAVYLCASSQAAGEDGYTFGSGTRLTVV.

This chain connects TRBV2 to TRBJ1-1; D might be TRBD1 (6 bases). This CDR3 contains 12 residues. Trimming stripped 8 bases from V and 7 bases from J, with 14 bases between. The germline gives CDR1 SNHLY, CDR2 FYNNEI. In DNA form, the CDR3 reads TGTGCCAGCCCTAGTTTAGGGGGTGAAGCTTTCTTT. Residues: CASPSLGGEAFF.

V and J are TRBV2 and TRBJ2-7; D gene ambiguous. Per the germline V gene, CDR1 is SNHLY and CDR2 is FYNNEI. This CDR3 has 14 residues. The germline V and J ends were trimmed by 6 bases and 2 bases, with 14 bases remaining between them. The CDR3 region has the DNA TGTGCCAGCAGGAAGGATTACATCACCTACGAGCAGTACTTC. This sequence encodes CASRKDYITYEQYF. Using reference TRBV2 and TRBJ2-7 for the parts outside the CDR3, the full variable domain is EPEVTQTPSHQVTQMGQEVILRCVPISNHLYFYWYRQILGQKVEFLVSFYNNEISEKSEIFDDQFSVERPDGSNFTLKIRSTKLEDSAMYFCASRKDYITYEQYFGPGTRLTVT.

In this sample, this clone turned up a few times. The rearrangement uses TRBV27 and TRBJ2-3; D possibly corresponds to TRBD2 (7 bases). The CDR3 covers 17 residues. CDR1 and CDR2 from the germline V gene are MNHEY and SMNVEV (reference sequence). The germline V and J ends were trimmed by 5 bases and 0 bases, with 18 bases remaining between them. The CDR3 here is CASSLYGSGTSTDTQYF. As DNA, the CDR3 is TGTGCCAGCAGTCTCTATGGAAGCGGGACAAGCACAGATACGCAGTATTTT.

This chain joins TRBV4-1 and TRBJ2-5, with no clear D. The J call may be incorrect, as the DNA end agrees better with TRBJ2-7. From germline, CDR1 is MGHRA and CDR2 YSYEKL. The CDR3 has 14 amino acids. DNA of the CDR3: TGCGCCAGCAGCCAAACCGAGAGCTCCTACGAGCAGTACTTC. Translated, it gives CASSQTESSYEQYF.

This clone was observed a single time. The V gene is TRBV4-2, the J gene TRBJ2-1; 9 nucleotides match TRBD2. CDR1 and CDR2 from the germline V gene are LGHNA and YNFKEQ. After removal of 0 bases from V and 5 bases from J, the junction contained 5 bases not matched to a gene. The CDR3 spans 16 residues. CDR3 residues: CASSQDQRGANNEQFF. In nucleotides, the CDR3 is TGTGCCAGCAGCCAAGACCAGCGGGGGGCCAACAATGAGCAGTTCTTC.

V usage is TRBV6-5 and J usage is TRBJ1-3, with 8 bases identical to TRBD1. CDR1 and CDR2 from the germline V gene are MNHEY and SVGAGI. The CDR3 is 14 amino acids. Unmatched junction bases numbered 4, after V lost 5 bases and J lost 4 bases. In DNA form, the CDR3 reads TGTGCCAGCAGTCGAAACAGGGGGGGAAACACCATATATTTT. It yields the protein CASSRNRGGNTIYF.

The chain uses TRBV5-1 and TRBJ1-5; 10 bases agree with TRBD1. This CDR3 has 14 residues. Trimming cost V 4 bases and J 6 bases; bases outside gene matches: 4. CDR1 and CDR2 from the germline V gene are SGHRS and YFSETQ. DNA of the CDR3: TGCGCCAGCAGCACCGGGACAGGGGCTCAGCCCCAGCATTTT. Encoded protein: CASSTGTGAQPQHF.

This chain links TRBV5-4 with TRBJ2-1; 9 nucleotides align to TRBD1. There are 15 residues in the CDR3. CDR1 is SGHNT, CDR2 YYREEE, per germline (reference sequence). J lost 6 bases, V lost 5 bases, and 9 bases had no gene match. The DNA of the CDR3 is TGTGCCAGCAGTCCCGGGACAGGGAATATCAATGAGCAGTTCTTC. It codes for CASSPGTGNINEQFF.

This chain uses TRBV15 with TRBJ2-5, with 10 bases aligning to TRBD2. Germline loops: CDR1 LNHNV, CDR2 YYDKDF (reference sequence). V was clipped by 5 bases and J by 5 bases; unmatched bases: 11. CDR3 length: 16 amino acids. CDR3 loop: CATSEDLAGGQETQYF. The CDR3 DNA reads TGTGCCACCAGCGAAGACTTAGCGGGAGGACAGGAGACCCAGTACTTC.

This clone was seen a few times. This chain connects TRBV5-8 to TRBJ2-7, with D possibly matching TRBD1 (7 bases). V was clipped by 4 bases and J by 2 bases, with 13 bases between them. The germline V gene has CDR1 SGHTS and CDR2 YDEGEE. The CDR3 spans 14 residues. CDR3 bases: TGTGCCAGCAGCCAAGGAGGGGGCCCCTACGAGCAGTACTTC. This gives the protein CASSQGGGPYEQYF. Together with reference TRBV5-8 and TRBJ2-7, the CDR3 gives the full variable domain: EAGVTQSPTHLIKTRGQQATLRCSPISGHTSVYWYQQALGLGLQFLLWYDEGEERNRGNFPPRFSGRQFPNYSSELNVNALELEDSALYLCASSQGGGPYEQYFGPGTRLTVT.

This rearrangement joins TRBV5-4 to TRBJ1-1; no reliable D call. This CDR3 is 15 amino acids long. Germline CDR1 SGHNT, CDR2 YYREEE (reference sequence). V lost 2 bases to trimming and J lost 0 bases, with 11 bases between them. The chain's CDR3 is CASSFPARVNTEAFF. CDR3 bases: TGTGCCAGCAGCTTCCCCGCAAGGGTGAACACTGAAGCTTTCTTT.

The chain carries TRBV5-4 and TRBJ2-5; D tentatively reads TRBD1 or TRBD2 (5 bases each). Trimming cost V 4 bases and J 3 bases, with 13 bases left between them. CDR1 is SGHNT and CDR2 is YYREEE in the germline V gene (reference sequence). This CDR3 is built from 14 residues. In DNA, the CDR3 is TGTGCCAGCAGCACTGGGGGTAGCGAAGAGACCCAGTACTTC. Protein: CASSTGGSEETQYF.

The chain employs TRBV19 and TRBJ2-1, with D perhaps TRBD1 or TRBD2 (5 bases each). The length of the CDR3 is 14 residues. The germline V gene has CDR1 LNHDA and CDR2 SQIVND (reference sequence). Trimming removed 5 bases at V and 5 bases at J, with 13 bases between. Here the CDR3 DNA reads TGTGCCAGTAGTCCCCGGCCGGGGCACAATGAGCAGTTCTTC. Encoded protein: CASSPRPGHNEQFF. Filled out from reference TRBV19 and TRBJ2-1, the complete variable domain reads DGGITQSPKYLFRKEGQNVTLSCEQNLNHDAMYWYRQDPGQGLRLIYYSQIVNDFQKGDIAEGYSVSREKKESFPLTVTSAQKNPTAFYLCASSPRPGHNEQFFGPGTRLTVL.

The chain has TRBV9 and TRBJ1-3; D is ambiguous. CDR3 size: 16 residues. Deletions cut 3 bases from V and 0 bases from J, with 13 bases between. Germline lookup yields CDR1 SGDLS and CDR2 YYNGEE. CDR3: CASSASTTSSGNTIYF. Written as DNA, the CDR3 is TGTGCCAGCAGCGCTAGTACAACGAGCTCTGGAAACACCATATATTTT. Complete variable domain (other parts from reference TRBV9 and TRBJ1-3): DSGVTQTPKHLITATGQRVTLRCSPRSGDLSVYWYQQSLDQGLQFLIQYYNGEERAKGNILERFSAQQFPDLHSELNLSSLELGDSALYFCASSASTTSSGNTIYFGEGSWLTVV.